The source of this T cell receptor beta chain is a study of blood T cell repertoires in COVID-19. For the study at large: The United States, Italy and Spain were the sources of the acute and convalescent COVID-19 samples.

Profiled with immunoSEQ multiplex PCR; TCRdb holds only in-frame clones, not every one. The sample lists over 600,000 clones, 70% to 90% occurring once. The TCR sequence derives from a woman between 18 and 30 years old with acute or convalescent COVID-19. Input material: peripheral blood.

CDR3 residues: CASSVVGLAGLNEQFF. The CDR3 region has the DNA TGTGCCAGCAGCGTAGTGGGGCTAGCGGGCCTAAATGAGCAGTTCTTC. The genes are TRBV9 and TRBJ2-1, with TRBD2 identical over 8 bases. Germline V gene sequence: CDR1 SGDLS, CDR2 YYNGEE. This CDR3 comprises 16 residues. V lost 0 bases and J lost 7; bases outside the gene matches: 9. The whole variable domain, remainder taken from reference TRBV9 and TRBJ2-1, is DSGVTQTPKHLITATGQRVTLRCSPRSGDLSVYWYQQSLDQGLQFLIQYYNGEERAKGNILERFSAQQFPDLHSELNLSSLELGDSALYFCASSVVGLAGLNEQFFGPGTRLTVL.